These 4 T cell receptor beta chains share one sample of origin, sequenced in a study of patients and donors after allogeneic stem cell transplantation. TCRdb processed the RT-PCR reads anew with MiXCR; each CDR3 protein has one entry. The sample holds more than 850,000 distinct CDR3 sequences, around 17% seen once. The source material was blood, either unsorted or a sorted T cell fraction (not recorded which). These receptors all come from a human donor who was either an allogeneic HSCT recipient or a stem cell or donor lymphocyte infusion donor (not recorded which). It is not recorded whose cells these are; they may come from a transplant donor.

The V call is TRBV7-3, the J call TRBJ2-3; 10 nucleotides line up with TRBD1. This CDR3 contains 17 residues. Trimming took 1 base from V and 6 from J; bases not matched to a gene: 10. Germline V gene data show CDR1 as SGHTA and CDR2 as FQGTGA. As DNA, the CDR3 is TGTGCCAGCAGCTTAATGGAGGGGACAGGGGCGAGGGATACGCAGTATTTT. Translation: CASSLMEGTGARDTQYF.

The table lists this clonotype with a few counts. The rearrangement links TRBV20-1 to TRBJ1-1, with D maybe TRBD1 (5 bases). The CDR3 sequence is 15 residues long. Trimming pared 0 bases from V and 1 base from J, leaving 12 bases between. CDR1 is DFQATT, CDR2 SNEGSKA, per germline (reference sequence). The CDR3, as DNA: TGCAGTGCTAGAGATCTACAGGCGACGAACACTGAAGCTTTCTTT. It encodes CSARDLQATNTEAFF.

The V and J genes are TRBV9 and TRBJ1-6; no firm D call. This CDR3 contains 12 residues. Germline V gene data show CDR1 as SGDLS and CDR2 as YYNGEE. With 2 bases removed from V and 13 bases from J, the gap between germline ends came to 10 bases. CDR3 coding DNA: TGTGCCAGCAGCGTGGGTGTACTCCCCCTCCACTTT. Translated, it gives CASSVGVLPLHF.

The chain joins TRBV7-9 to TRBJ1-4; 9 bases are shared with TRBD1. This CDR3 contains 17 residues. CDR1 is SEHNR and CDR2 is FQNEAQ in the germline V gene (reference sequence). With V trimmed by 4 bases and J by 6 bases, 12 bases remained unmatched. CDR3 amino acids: CASSYGQGSSPDEKLFF. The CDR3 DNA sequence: TGTGCCAGCAGCTATGGACAGGGGTCCAGTCCCGATGAAAAACTGTTTTTT.